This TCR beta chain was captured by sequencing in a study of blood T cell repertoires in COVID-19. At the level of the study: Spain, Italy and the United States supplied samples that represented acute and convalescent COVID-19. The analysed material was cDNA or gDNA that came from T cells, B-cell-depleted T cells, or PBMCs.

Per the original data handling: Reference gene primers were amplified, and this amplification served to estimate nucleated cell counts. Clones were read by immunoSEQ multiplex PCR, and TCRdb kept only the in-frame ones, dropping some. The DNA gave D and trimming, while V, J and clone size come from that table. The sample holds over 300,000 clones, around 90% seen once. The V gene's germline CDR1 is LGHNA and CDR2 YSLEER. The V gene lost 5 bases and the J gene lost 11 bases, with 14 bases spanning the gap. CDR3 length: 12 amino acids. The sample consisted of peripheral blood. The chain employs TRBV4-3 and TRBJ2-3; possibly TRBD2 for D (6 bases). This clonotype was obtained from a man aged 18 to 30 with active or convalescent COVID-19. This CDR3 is CASSATGAKQYF. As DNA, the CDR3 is TGCGCCAGCAGCGCGACGGGAGCAAAGCAGTATTTT.